The T cell receptor (beta chain) under discussion was sequenced for a study of early T cells in non-severe SARS-CoV-2 infection. Across the study: Bulk RNA isolated from unsorted whole blood underwent sequencing; chains were not paired.

This clonotype came up a few times. TCRdb ran MiXCR on the 5' RACE reads and lists one entry per CDR3 protein. The data show 15,000 to 20,000 distinct CDR3 sequences, around 5.6% seen once. After removal of 6 bases from V and 4 bases from J, the junction contained 11 bases not matched to a gene. In germline, CDR1 is KGHSH, CDR2 LQKENI. This CDR3 spans 16 amino acids. Sequencing was performed on whole blood, taken at baseline. This receptor was taken from an adult who was a healthcare worker with PCR-confirmed SARS-CoV-2 infection or an uninfected control (not recorded which). The genes are TRBV18 and TRBJ2-3, with TRBD1 identical over 9 bases. CDR3 DNA sequence: TGTGCCAGCTCCACAGGGGGCTACCGAGGGGCAGATACGCAGTATTTT. This gives the protein CASSTGGYRGADTQYF.